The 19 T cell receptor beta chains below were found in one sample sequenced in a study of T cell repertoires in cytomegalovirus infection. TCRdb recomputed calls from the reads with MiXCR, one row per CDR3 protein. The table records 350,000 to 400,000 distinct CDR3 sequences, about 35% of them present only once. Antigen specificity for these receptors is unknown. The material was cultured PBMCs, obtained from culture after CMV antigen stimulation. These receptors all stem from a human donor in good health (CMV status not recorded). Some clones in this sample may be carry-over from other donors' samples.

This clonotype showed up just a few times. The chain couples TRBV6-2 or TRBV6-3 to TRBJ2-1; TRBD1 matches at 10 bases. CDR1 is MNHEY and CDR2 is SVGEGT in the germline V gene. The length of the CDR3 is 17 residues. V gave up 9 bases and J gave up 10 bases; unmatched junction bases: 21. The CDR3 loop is CASNDRGLSTGGREQFF. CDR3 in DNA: TGTGCCAGTAACGACAGGGGGCTTTCTACGGGAGGGCGGGAGCAGTTCTTC.

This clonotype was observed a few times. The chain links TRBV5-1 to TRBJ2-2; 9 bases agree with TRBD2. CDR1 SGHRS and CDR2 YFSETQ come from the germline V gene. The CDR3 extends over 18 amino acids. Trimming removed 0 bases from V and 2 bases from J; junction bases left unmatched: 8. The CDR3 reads CASSLEPSGAPNTGELFF. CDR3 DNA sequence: TGCGCCAGCAGCTTGGAGCCTAGCGGGGCACCAAACACCGGGGAGCTGTTTTTT.

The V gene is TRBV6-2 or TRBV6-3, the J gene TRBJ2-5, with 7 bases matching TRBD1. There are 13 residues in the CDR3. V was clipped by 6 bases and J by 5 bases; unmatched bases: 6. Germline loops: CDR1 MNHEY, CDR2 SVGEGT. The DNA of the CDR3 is TGTGCCAGCAGCCAAGGGGGCGCGGAGACCCAGTACTTC. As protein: CASSQGGAETQYF.

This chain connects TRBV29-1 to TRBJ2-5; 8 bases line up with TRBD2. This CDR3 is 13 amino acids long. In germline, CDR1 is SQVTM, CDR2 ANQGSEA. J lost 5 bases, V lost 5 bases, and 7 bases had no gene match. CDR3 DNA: TGCAGCGTTAGAGCGGGAGTCGGGGAGACCCAGTACTTC. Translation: CSVRAGVGETQYF. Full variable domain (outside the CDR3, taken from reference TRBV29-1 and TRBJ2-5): SAVISQKPSRDICQRGTSLTIQCQVDSQVTMMFWYRQQPGQSLTLIATANQGSEATYESGFVIDKFPISRPNLTFSTLTVSNMSPEDSSIYLCSVRAGVGETQYFGPGTRLLVL.

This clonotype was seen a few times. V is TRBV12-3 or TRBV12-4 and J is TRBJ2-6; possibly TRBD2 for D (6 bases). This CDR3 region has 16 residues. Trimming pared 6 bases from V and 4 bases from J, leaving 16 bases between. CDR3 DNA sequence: TGTGCCAGCAGCCTAGGGCTAGCGATGGGGGCCAACGTCCTGACTTTC. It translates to CASSLGLAMGANVLTF.

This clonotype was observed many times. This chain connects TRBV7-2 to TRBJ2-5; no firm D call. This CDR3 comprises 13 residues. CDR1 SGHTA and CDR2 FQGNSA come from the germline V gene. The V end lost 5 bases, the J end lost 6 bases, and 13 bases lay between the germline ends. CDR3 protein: CASSLDNRKTQYF. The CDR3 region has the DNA TGTGCCAGCAGCCTAGACAACCGCAAGACCCAGTACTTC.

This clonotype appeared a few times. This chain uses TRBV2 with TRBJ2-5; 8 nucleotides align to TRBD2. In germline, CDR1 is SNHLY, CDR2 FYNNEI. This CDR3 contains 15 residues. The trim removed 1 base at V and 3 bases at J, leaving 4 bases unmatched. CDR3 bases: TGTGCCAGCAGTGAAGGTTTGACTAGCGAAGAGACCCAGTACTTC. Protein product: CASSEGLTSEETQYF.

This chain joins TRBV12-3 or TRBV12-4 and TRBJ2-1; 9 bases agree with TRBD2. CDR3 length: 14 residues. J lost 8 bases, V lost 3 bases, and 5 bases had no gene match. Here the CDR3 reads CASSLREGGDEQFF. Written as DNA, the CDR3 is TGTGCCAGCAGTTTGCGGGAGGGCGGGGATGAGCAGTTCTTC.

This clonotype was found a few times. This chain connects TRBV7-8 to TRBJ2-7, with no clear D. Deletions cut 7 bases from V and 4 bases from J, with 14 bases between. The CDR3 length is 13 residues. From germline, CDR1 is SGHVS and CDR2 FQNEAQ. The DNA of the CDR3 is TGTGCCAGCACCCCTCCCGAACAATACGAGCAGTACTTC. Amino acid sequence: CASTPPEQYEQYF.

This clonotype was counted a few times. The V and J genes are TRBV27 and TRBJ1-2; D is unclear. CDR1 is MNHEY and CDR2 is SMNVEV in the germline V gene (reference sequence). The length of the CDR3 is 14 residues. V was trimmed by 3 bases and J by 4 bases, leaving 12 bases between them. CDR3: CASSLPGVGYGYTF. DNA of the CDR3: TGTGCCAGCAGTTTGCCCGGGGTGGGCTATGGCTACACCTTC.

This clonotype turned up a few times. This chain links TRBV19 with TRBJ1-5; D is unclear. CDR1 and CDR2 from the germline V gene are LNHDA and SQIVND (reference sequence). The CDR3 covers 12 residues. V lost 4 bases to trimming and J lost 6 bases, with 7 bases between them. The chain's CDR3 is CASSKGSQPQHF. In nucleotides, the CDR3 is TGTGCCAGTAGTAAAGGGAGTCAGCCCCAGCATTTT.

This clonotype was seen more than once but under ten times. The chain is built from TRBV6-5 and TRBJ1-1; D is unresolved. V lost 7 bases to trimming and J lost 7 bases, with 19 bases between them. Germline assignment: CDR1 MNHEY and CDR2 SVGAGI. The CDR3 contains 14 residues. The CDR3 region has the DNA TGTGCCAGCACCCCCGGCCTCCCCCATGGTGAAGCTTTCTTT. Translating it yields CASTPGLPHGEAFF.

The CDR3 nucleotides are TGTGCCAGTAAGGGACCCGAGGGCCTAGCTAACTATGGCTACACCTTC. This sequence encodes CASKGPEGLANYGYTF. The chain combines TRBV19 with TRBJ1-2, with a possible D match to TRBD1 (5 bases). Germline lookup yields CDR1 LNHDA and CDR2 SQIVND (reference sequence). Trimming left V 7 bases short and J 0 bases short, with 18 bases between. The CDR3 is made up of 16 amino acids.

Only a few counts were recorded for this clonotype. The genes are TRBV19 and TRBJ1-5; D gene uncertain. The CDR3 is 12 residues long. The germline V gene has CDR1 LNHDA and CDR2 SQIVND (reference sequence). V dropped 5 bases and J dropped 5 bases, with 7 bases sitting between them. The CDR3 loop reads CASSWAHQPQHF. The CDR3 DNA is TGTGCCAGTAGTTGGGCCCATCAGCCCCAGCATTTT.

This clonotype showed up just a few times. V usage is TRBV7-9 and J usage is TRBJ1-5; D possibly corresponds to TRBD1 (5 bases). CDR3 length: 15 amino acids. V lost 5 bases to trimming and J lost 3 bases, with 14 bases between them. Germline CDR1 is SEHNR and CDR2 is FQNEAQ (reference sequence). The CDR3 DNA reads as TGTGCCAGCAGCGATGCAGGGACCTCCAATCAGCCCCAGCATTTT. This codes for CASSDAGTSNQPQHF.

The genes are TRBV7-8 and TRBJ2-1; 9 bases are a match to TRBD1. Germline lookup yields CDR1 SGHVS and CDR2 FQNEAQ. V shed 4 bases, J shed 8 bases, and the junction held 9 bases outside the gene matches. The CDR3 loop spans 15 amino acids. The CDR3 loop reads CASSYGQGYGHEQFF. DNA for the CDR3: TGTGCCAGCAGCTATGGACAGGGGTATGGTCATGAGCAGTTCTTC.

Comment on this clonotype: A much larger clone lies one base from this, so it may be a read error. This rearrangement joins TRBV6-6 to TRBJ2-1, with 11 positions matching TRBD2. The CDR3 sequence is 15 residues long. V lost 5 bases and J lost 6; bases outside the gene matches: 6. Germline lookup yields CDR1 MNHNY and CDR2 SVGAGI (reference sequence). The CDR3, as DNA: TGTGCCAGCAGTCACGGACTAGCGGGTCTCAATGAGCAGTTCTTC. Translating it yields CASSHGLAGLNEQFF.

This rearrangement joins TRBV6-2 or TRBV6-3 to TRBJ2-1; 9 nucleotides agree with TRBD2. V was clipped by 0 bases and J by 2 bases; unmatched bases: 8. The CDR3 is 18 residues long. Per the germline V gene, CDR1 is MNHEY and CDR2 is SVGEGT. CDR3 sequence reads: CASSYSPAGGFTYNEQFF. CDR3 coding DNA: TGTGCCAGCAGTTACTCACCCGCGGGAGGGTTCACCTACAATGAGCAGTTCTTC.

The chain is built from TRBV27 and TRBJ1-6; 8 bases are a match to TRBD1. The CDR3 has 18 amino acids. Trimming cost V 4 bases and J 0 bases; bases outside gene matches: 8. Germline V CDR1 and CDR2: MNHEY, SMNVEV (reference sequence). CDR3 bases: TGTGCCAGCAGTTCCGGACAGGGACCGTTCTCCTATAATTCACCCCTCCACTTT. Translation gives CASSSGQGPFSYNSPLHF.